This record covers a single T cell receptor beta chain. The target antigen is unknown. The junction and the germline gene differ at one end; a read error may be behind it. This sample was included in a study of blood T cells in healthy people across ages. General study results and limits: A conclusive naive versus antigen-experienced comparison was prevented by the unsorted PBMCs. CMV infection status of these donors was not known. In long-lived donors, naive CD4+ cell counts and diversity exceeded those of aged donors.

Alongside a J-beta primer mix, a sample-barcoded 5' primer served in a second PCR lasting 7 to 11 cycles. One entry per CDR3 protein, called by TCRdb with MiXCR from the 5' RACE reads. Of about 900,000 distinct CDR3 sequences listed, 55% to 65% were seen once; the top ten hold around 30%. CDR1 and CDR2 (germline): LGHNA, YSLEER. This CDR3 has 14 amino acids. The gene calls are TRBV4-3 and TRBJ2-5; a possible D gene is TRBD1 (6 bases). The sample was blood. The sequence derives from a man under 40 in good health. In nucleotides, the CDR3 is TGCGCCTGCAGCCAAAACAGGGCACAAGAGACCCAGTACTTC. Amino acid sequence: CACSQNRAQETQYF.